This T cell receptor beta chain was recovered during a study of beta chain features in type 1 diabetes. Study-level points and caveats: Patients with Type 1 diabetes showed moderately but significantly shorter TCRB CDR3s in all four CD4+ subsets. Researchers caution that PCR might favor shorter templates, equally among patients and controls.

Purities over 98% were achieved in all sorted populations. Germline V CDR1 and CDR2: SGHRS, YFSETQ. Losses at the gene ends were 0 bases for V and 2 bases for J; bases not matched to a gene: 2. This CDR3 comprises 15 residues. Details on this clone: Its target is unknown. Other DNA sequences in the same sample also yield this CDR3.

As every portion of the isolated RNA was reverse transcribed, the sequencing read expressed TCRB transcripts. Around 3.8 million reads per sample were averaged for naive, central memory and regulatory samples. Measured with immunoSEQ multiplex PCR; TCRdb has only the in-frame clones, and not every one. The sample has 600,000 to 750,000 clones, around 11% seen once; the top ten hold over 0.1%. Sequenced sample: naive CD4+ T cells from blood. J is TRBJ1-5 and V is TRBV5-1, with 7 bases fitting TRBD1. The clonotype comes from a man aged 25-40 years with type 1 diabetes. The CDR3 DNA sequence: TGCGCCAGCAGCTTGGGACAGGGTGGCAATCAGCCCCAGCATTTT. This translates into CASSLGQGGNQPQHF. Supplemented by reference TRBV5-1 and TRBJ1-5, the full variable domain reads KAGVTQTPRYLIKTRGQQVTLSCSPISGHRSVSWYQQTPGQGLQFLFEYFSETQRNKGNFPGRFSGRQFSNSRSEMNVSTLELGDSALYLCASSLGQGGNQPQHFGDGTRLSIL.